The entry that follows covers one T cell receptor beta chain sequence. Its antigen is currently unknown. Germline-derived CDR1 and CDR2 are SGHAT and FQNNGV. This CDR3 contains 13 residues. The data were taken from a study of T cells expressing NK-cell markers. Study results and caveats: Dominant NKG2C+ clonotypes in roughly six donors made up roughly 1.0-7.0% of CD8+ T cells. The study left the HCMV specificity of expanded NKG2C+ T cell clones unresolved. The CD3+CD56-NKG2C+ fraction of a handful of donors was likewise dominated by these clonotypes.

Reprocessing the 5' RACE reads, TCRdb reports a single entry for every CDR3 protein and omits DNA. In total, the table holds roughly 120,000 distinct CDR3 sequences. The gene calls are TRBV11-2 and TRBJ2-1; the TRBD1 assignment by TCRdb is unverifiable without DNA. Sequencing input: blood T cells: a sorted CD56 or NKG2C T cell subset, CD4+ or CD8+ T cells, or bulk PBMC T cells (not recorded which). The sequence was collected from a woman aged 18-70 years in good health. The CDR3 sequence: CASSRGAGWEQFF.